These T cell receptor beta chains were read from a single sample in a study of blood T cells in healthy people across ages. TCRdb re-called the 5' RACE reads with MiXCR, one entry per CDR3 protein. The table records more than 600,000 distinct CDR3 sequences, around a quarter of them present only once. The same data also went into a second study, on T cells of mothers and their children.

The sequencing input was blood. These receptors all stem from a boy under 18 in good health. Both conserved end residues are part of each CDR3. The order of the fields is V gene, J gene, CDR3 protein.

TRBV29-1,TRBJ2-1,CSVGPLYYNEQFF
TRBV28,TRBJ2-2,CASHMSRGDTGELFF
TRBV6-5,.,CASSIPGGNEQYF
TRBV5-1,TRBJ1-4,CASSRQGAHDEKLFF
TRBV12-3/TRBV12-4,TRBJ2-1,CASSETASTYNEQFF
TRBV3-1,TRBJ2-7,CASSQEYEQYF
TRBV28,TRBJ2-4,CASSSWDSTKNIQYF
TRBV9,TRBJ2-3,CASSPGGGEDTQYF
TRBV11-2,.,CASSLGPIPYEQYF
TRBV20-1,TRBJ2-1,CSARDWAGAYEQFF
TRBV11-2,TRBJ2-7,CASRGPGSEEQYF
TRBV5-1,.,CASNYLVGETQYF
TRBV12-3/TRBV12-4,TRBJ2-6,CASTPGLNSGANVLTF
TRBV6-1,TRBJ2-5,CASTLPGGRGETQYF
TRBV20-1,TRBJ2-5,CSARREAFLRELYF
TRBV2,TRBJ1-5,CASSWRGSYSNQPQHF
TRBV4-3,.,CASSQGLGGGPSSYEQYF
TRBV20-1,TRBJ2-6,CSAMQGSGANVLTF
TRBV5-1,TRBJ2-5,CASSYSQETQCF
TRBV7-9,.,CASSLDVRDYEQYF
TRBV29-1,TRBJ2-1,CSVNPGLYNEQFF